This TCR beta chain derives from a study of blood T cell repertoires in COVID-19. Study-level background: COVID-19 samples from acute and convalescent phases originated in the United States, Italy and Spain.

Trimming stripped 0 bases from V and 4 bases from J, with 10 bases between. The CDR3 covers 15 residues. CDR1 and CDR2 from the germline V gene are MNHEY and SVGAGI. The method was immunoSEQ multiplex PCR; TCRdb's version includes in-frame clones alone and lacks a portion of them. Of about 320,000 clones listed, roughly 90% were seen once; the top ten hold less than 4%. People in the exposed group encountered a COVID-19 case within 2 weeks before entering the study. This clone was counted once. The chain joins TRBV6-5 to TRBJ1-5, with D perhaps matching TRBD1 (6 bases). The clonotype comes from a woman in her 30s who had been exposed to COVID-19. Sequencing used PBMCs or T cells enriched from blood (not recorded which). The CDR3 region has the DNA TGTGCCAGCAGTTACTCCAGGGGAGGGAATCAGCCCCAGCATTTT. Translating gives CASSYSRGGNQPQHF.